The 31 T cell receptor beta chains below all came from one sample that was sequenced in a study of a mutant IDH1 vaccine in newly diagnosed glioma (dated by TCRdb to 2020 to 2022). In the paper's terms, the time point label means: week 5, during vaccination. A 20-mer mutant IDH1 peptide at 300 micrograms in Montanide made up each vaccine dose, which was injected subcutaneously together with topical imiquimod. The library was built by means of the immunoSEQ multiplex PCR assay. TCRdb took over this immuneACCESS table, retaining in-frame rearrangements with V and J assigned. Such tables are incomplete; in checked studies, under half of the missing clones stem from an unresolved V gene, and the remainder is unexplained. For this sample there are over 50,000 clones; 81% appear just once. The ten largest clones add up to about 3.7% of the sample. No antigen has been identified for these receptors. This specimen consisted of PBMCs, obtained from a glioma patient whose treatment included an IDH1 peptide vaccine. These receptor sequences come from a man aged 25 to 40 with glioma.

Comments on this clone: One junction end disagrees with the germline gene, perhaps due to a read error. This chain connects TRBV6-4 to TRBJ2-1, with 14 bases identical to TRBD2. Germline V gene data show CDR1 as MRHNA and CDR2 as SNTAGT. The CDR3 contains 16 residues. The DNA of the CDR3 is TGTGCCAGCAGCCCCTCTGGGACTAGCGGGGGTGATGAGCGGTTCTTC. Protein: CASSPSGTSGGDERFF.

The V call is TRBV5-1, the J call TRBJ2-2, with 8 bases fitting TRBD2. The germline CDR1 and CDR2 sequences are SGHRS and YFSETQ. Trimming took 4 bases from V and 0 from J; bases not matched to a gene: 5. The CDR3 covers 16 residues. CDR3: CASSPGGAANTGELFF. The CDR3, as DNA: TGCGCCAGCAGCCCGGGGGGGGCGGCGAACACCGGGGAGCTGTTTTTT.

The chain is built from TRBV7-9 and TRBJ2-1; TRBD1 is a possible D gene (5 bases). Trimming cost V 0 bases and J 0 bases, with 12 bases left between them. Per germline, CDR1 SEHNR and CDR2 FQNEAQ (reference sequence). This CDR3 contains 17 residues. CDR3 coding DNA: TGTGCCAGCAGCTTAGCCCGGACACCGAGCTCCTACAATGAGCAGTTCTTC. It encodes CASSLARTPSSYNEQFF.

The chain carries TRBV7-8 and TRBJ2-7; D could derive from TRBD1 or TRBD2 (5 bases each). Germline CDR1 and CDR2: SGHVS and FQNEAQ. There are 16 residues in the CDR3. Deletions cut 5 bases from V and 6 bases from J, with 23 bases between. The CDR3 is CASSPKFGTFPFEQYF. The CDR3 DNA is TGTGCCAGCAGCCCAAAATTTGGGACCTTTCCCTTCGAGCAGTACTTC.

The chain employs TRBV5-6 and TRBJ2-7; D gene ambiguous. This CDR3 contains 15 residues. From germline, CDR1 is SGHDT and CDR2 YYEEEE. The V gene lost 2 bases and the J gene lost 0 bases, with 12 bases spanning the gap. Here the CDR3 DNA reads TGTGCCAGCAGCTTAGATACAGCTACCTCCTACGAGCAGTACTTC. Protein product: CASSLDTATSYEQYF.

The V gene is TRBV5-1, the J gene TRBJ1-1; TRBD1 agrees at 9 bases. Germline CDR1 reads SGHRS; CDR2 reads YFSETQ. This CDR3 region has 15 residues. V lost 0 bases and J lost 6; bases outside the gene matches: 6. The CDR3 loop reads CASSLAVTGGPEAFF. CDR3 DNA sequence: TGCGCCAGCAGCTTGGCGGTGACAGGGGGGCCTGAAGCTTTCTTT.

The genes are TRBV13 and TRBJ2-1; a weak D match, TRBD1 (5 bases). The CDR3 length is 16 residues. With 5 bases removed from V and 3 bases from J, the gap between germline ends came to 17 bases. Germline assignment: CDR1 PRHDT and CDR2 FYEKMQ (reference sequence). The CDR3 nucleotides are TGTGCCAGCAGCCCCACATGGGGCCTCATCTACAATGAGCAGTTCTTC. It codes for CASSPTWGLIYNEQFF.

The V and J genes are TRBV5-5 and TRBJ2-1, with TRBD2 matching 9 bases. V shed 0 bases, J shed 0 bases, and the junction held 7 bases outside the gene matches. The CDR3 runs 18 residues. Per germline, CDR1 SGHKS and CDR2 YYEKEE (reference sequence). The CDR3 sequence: CASSLGLGGGASYNEQFF. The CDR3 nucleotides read TGTGCCAGCAGCTTGGGACTAGGCGGGGGGGCCTCCTACAATGAGCAGTTCTTC.

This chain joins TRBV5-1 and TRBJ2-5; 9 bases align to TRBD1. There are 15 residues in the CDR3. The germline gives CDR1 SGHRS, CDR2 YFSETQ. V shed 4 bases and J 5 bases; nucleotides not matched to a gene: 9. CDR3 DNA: TGCGCCAGCAGCCGATCGGGACAGGGTTCCGAGACCCAGTACTTC. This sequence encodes CASSRSGQGSETQYF. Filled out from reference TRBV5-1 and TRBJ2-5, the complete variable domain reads KAGVTQTPRYLIKTRGQQVTLSCSPISGHRSVSWYQQTPGQGLQFLFEYFSETQRNKGNFPGRFSGRQFSNSRSEMNVSTLELGDSALYLCASSRSGQGSETQYFGPGTRLLVL.

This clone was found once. In DNA, the CDR3 is TGTGCCAGCAGTGATGCGGGAGGCACAGATACGCAGTATTTT. Residues: CASSDAGGTDTQYF. The chain links TRBV6-1 to TRBJ2-3; TRBD2 aligns across 7 bases. From germline, CDR1 is MNHNS and CDR2 SASEGT. J was trimmed by 1 base and V by 3 bases; bases with no gene match: 1. The CDR3 is 14 residues long.

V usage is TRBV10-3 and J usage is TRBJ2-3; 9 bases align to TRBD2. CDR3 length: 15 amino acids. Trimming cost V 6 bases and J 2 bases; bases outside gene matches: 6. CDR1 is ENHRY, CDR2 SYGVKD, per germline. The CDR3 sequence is CAIRVAGAYTDTQYF. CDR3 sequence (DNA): TGTGCCATCAGAGTAGCGGGGGCCTACACAGATACGCAGTATTTT.

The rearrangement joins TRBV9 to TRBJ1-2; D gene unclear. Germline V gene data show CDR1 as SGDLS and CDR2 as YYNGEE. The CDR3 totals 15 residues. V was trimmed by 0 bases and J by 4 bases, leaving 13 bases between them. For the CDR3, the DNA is TGTGCCAGCAGCGTAGCTTTTTCAGTTGGCTATGGCTACACCTTC. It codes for CASSVAFSVGYGYTF. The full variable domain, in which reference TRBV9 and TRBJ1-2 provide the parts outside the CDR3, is DSGVTQTPKHLITATGQRVTLRCSPRSGDLSVYWYQQSLDQGLQFLIQYYNGEERAKGNILERFSAQQFPDLHSELNLSSLELGDSALYFCASSVAFSVGYGYTFGSGTRLTVV.

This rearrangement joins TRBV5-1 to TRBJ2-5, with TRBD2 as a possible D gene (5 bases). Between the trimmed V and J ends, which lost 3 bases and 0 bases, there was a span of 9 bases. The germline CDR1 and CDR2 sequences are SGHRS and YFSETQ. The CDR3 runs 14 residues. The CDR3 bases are TGCGCCAGCAGCTGGACTGGCAACCAAGAGACCCAGTACTTC. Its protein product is CASSWTGNQETQYF.

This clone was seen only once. The CDR3 loop reads CASSLFASGAGETQYF. CDR3 bases: TGTGCCAGCAGTTTATTCGCTAGCGGGGCGGGAGAGACCCAGTACTTC. The chain couples TRBV27 to TRBJ2-5; TRBD2 matches 9 bases. The length of the CDR3 is 16 residues. V dropped 1 base and J dropped 4; count of bases not matched to a gene: 7. Germline V lookup: CDR1 MNHEY, CDR2 SMNVEV (reference sequence).

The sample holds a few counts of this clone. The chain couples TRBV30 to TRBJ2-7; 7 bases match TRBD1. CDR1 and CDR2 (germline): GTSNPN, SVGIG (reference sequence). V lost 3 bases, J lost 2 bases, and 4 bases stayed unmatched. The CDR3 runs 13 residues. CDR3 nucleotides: TGTGCCTGGAGCCCCGGGACAGCCTACGAGCAGTACTTC. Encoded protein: CAWSPGTAYEQYF.

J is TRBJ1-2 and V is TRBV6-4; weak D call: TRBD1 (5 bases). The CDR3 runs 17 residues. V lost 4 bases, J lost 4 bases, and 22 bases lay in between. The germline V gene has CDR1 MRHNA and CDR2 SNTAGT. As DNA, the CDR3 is TGTGCCAGCAGTGCCTCCTTTTTGAGGGGCGCGAGCTATGGCTACACCTTC. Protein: CASSASFLRGASYGYTF.

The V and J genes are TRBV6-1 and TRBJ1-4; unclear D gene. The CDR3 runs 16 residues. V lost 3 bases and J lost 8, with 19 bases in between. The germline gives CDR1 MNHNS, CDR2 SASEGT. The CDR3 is CASSDPTGPGGEKLFF. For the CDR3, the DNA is TGTGCCAGCAGTGATCCGACTGGCCCGGGCGGGGAAAAACTGTTTTTT.

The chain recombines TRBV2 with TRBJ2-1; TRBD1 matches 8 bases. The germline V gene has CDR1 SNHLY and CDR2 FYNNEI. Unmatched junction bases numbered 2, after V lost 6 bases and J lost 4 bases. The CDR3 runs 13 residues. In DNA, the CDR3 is TGTGCCAGCAGGCGGGACAGGTACAATGAGCAGTTCTTC. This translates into CASRRDRYNEQFF.

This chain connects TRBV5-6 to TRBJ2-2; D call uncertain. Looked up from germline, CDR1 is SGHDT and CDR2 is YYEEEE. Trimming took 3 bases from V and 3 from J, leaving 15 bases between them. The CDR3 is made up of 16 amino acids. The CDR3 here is CASSSTPGAYTGELFF. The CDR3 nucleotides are TGTGCCAGCAGCTCAACGCCGGGCGCCTACACCGGGGAGCTGTTTTTT.

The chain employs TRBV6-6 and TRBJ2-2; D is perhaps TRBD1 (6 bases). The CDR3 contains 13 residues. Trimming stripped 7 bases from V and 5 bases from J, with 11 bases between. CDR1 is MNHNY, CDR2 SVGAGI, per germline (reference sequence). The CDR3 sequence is CASKGHRTGELFF. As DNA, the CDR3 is TGTGCCAGCAAGGGACATAGAACCGGGGAGCTGTTTTTT.

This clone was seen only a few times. CDR3 loop: CASSVQRGGLKETQYF. In DNA form, the CDR3 reads TGTGCCAGCAGTGTCCAGCGGGGGGGCCTTAAGGAGACCCAGTACTTC. The chain has TRBV2 and TRBJ2-5; 10 nucleotides align to TRBD2. Germline CDR1 and CDR2: SNHLY and FYNNEI. Trimming cost V 4 bases and J 5 bases; bases outside gene matches: 10. The CDR3 is 16 amino acids.

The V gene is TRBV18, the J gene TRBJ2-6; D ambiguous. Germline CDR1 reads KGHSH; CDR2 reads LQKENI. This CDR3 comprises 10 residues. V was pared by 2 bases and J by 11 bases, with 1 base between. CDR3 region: CASSPDVLTF. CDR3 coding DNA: TGTGCCAGCTCACCAGACGTCCTGACTTTC.

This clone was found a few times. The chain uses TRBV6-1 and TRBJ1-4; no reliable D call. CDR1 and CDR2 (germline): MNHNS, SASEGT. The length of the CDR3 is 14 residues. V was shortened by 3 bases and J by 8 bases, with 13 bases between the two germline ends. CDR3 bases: TGTGCCAGCAGTGATAACTTCGGGGTAGAAAAACTGTTTTTT. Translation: CASSDNFGVEKLFF.

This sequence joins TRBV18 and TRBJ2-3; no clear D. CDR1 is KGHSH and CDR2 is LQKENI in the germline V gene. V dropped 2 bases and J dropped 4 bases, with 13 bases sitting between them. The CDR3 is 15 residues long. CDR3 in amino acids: CASSPGTLKADTQYF. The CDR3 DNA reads TGTGCCAGCTCACCAGGAACTTTAAAGGCAGATACGCAGTATTTT.

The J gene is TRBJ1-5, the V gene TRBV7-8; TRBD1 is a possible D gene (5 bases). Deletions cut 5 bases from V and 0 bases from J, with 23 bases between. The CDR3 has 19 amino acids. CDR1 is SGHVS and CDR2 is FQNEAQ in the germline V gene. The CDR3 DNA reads TGTGCCAGCAGCCATAACGGTCGCCAGACAGTGTATAGCAATCAGCCCCAGCATTTT. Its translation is CASSHNGRQTVYSNQPQHF.

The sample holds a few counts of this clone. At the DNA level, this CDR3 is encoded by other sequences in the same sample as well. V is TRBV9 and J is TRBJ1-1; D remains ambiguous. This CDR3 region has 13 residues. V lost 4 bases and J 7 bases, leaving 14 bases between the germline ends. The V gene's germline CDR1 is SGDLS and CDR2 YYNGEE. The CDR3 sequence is CASSPRGRGEAFF. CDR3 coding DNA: TGTGCCAGCAGCCCAAGAGGTCGGGGTGAAGCTTTCTTT.

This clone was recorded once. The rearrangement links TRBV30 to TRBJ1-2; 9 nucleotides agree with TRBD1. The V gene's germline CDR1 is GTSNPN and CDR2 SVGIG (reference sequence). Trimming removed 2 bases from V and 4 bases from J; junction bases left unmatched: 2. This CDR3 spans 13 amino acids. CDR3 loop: CAWSTGGSYGYTF. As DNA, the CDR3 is TGTGCCTGGAGTACAGGGGGCAGCTATGGCTACACCTTC.

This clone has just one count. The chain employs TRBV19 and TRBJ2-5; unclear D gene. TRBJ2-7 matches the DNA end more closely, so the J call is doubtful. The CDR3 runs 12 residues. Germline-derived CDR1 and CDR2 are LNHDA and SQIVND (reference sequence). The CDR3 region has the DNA TGTGCCATCCCATCCAGTTTCTACGAGCAGTACTTC. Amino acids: CAIPSSFYEQYF.

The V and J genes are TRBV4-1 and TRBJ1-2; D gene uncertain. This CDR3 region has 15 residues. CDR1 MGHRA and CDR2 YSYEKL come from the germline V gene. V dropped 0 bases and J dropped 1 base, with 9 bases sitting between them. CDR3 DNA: TGCGCCAGCAGCCAAGAACGACGCTATAACTATGGCTACACCTTC. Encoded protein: CASSQERRYNYGYTF.

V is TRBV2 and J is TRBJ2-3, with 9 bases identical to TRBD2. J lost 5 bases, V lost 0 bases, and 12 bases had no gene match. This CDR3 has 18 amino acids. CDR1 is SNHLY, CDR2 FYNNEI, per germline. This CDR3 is CASSEALGAGGLRDTQYF. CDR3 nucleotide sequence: TGTGCCAGCAGTGAAGCGCTTGGGGCGGGGGGGCTAAGAGATACGCAGTATTTT.

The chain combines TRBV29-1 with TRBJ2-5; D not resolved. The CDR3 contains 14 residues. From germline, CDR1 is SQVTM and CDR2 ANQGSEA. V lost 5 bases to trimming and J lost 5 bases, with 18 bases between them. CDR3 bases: TGCAGCGTTAAATTTGATAGGGATTTGGAGACCCAGTACTTC. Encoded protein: CSVKFDRDLETQYF.